A single sample is the source of the 7 T cell receptor beta chains below, sequenced in a study of blood T cell repertoires in COVID-19. Sequencing was performed with immunoSEQ multiplex PCR; in TCRdb, only in-frame clones are kept and a portion is missing. This sample carries 90,000 to 100,000 clones, about 71% of them seen once, and the ten largest clones take under 30%. Sequencing was performed on peripheral blood. The receptors shown here come from a woman aged 60-70 years in a cohort sampled during active or convalescent COVID-19.

This chain joins TRBV9 and TRBJ1-6; tentatively, D is TRBD1 (5 bases). Trimming pared 2 bases from V and 8 bases from J, leaving 14 bases between. CDR1 is SGDLS and CDR2 is YYNGEE in the germline V gene. This CDR3 has 15 residues. CDR3 nucleotides: TGTGCCAGCAGCGTCTCGGGGGGACCGTATTCACCCCTCCACTTT. It translates to CASSVSGGPYSPLHF.

This chain joins TRBV19 and TRBJ1-5, with D possibly TRBD1 on 6 matching bases. V was pared by 6 bases and J by 9 bases, with 24 bases between. Germline V lookup: CDR1 LNHDA, CDR2 SQIVND (reference sequence). CDR3 size: 16 residues. The CDR3 sequence is CASSPQGLRAARPQHF. Written as DNA, the CDR3 is TGTGCCAGTAGCCCTCAGGGGCTTCGGGCTGCAAGGCCCCAGCATTTT.

The chain carries TRBV27 and TRBJ1-2, with TRBD1 matching 9 bases. This CDR3 contains 15 residues. Germline V gene data show CDR1 as MNHEY and CDR2 as SMNVEV (reference sequence). Trimming at V came to 4 bases and at J to 7 bases, leaving 10 bases not matched to a gene. The CDR3 loop reads CASSYNDRGLFGYTF. The CDR3 DNA reads TGTGCCAGCAGTTATAACGACAGGGGGTTATTTGGCTACACCTTC.

This clone appeared once. The rearrangement uses TRBV5-1 and TRBJ2-7; TRBD1 matches 11 bases. V lost 5 bases and J lost 4; bases outside the gene matches: 8. Germline lookup yields CDR1 SGHRS and CDR2 YFSETQ. CDR3 length: 15 amino acids. The CDR3 loop reads CASSHGQGAGYEQYF. The CDR3 coding sequence is TGCGCCAGCAGTCATGGACAGGGGGCTGGGTACGAGCAGTACTTC.

J is TRBJ2-7 and V is TRBV7-9, with D possibly being TRBD2 (6 bases). Trimming pared 5 bases from V and 4 bases from J, leaving 15 bases between. Germline values: CDR1 SEHNR, CDR2 FQNEAQ (reference sequence). The CDR3 is 14 amino acids. This CDR3 reads CASSDGAGTYEQYF. For the CDR3, the DNA is TGTGCCAGCAGCGACGGGGCAGGGACTTACGAGCAGTACTTC.

This clone has only a few counts. The rearrangement links TRBV27 to TRBJ2-2, with 7 bases aligning to TRBD1. Germline values: CDR1 MNHEY, CDR2 SMNVEV (reference sequence). The length of the CDR3 is 15 residues. J lost 2 bases, V lost 6 bases, and 6 bases had no gene match. This CDR3 reads CASSPTGQNTGELFF. In DNA, the CDR3 is TGTGCCAGCAGCCCGACAGGGCAAAACACCGGGGAGCTGTTTTTT.

The chain employs TRBV28 and TRBJ1-1; 8 bases fit TRBD1. Germline V lookup: CDR1 MDHEN, CDR2 SYDVKM. With 3 bases clipped from V and 6 bases from J, the junction kept 9 bases outside the gene matches. The CDR3 contains 15 residues. The CDR3 region has the DNA TGTGCCAGCAGTTTCTCCGGACAGGGTGGCCCTGAAGCTTTCTTT. Protein sequence: CASSFSGQGGPEAFF.